This T cell receptor (beta chain) emerged from a study of blood T cell repertoires in COVID-19. In the study overall: Whether acute or convalescent, the COVID-19 samples came from the United States, Italy and Spain. From T cells, B-cell-depleted T cells, or PBMCs came the material, which was cDNA or gDNA.

The V gene lost 3 bases and the J gene lost 2 bases, with 11 bases spanning the gap. Germline CDR1 reads SGHNT; CDR2 reads YYREEE (reference sequence). The CDR3 contains 14 residues. In the source study's methods: Reference gene primers were amplified, and this amplification served to estimate nucleated cell counts. Data came from immunoSEQ multiplex PCR; TCRdb stores just in-frame clones and leaves some out. V and J calls and clone size are as listed in that table; D and trimming were resolved from the DNA. The repertoire holds roughly 150,000 clones, with approximately 82% as singletons. This clone has a single count.

The origin of this receptor is a man in his sixties or seventies who had recovered from COVID-19. Sequenced input: peripheral blood. This chain uses TRBV5-4 with TRBJ2-5; D remains unclear. CDR3 DNA sequence: TGTGCCAGCAGCTCCCGAGGTGATCAAGAGACCCAGTACTTC. Translation gives CASSSRGDQETQYF.